The rows below give T cell receptor beta chains drawn from one sample of a study of blood T cell repertoires in COVID-19. Method: immunoSEQ multiplex PCR; TCRdb's copy keeps in-frame clones and lacks some. The data contain around 130,000 clones, 70% to 80% of them singletons. What was sequenced was peripheral blood. Receptor source: a man aged 45-65 years with acute or convalescent COVID-19. Each CDR3 is given with its conserved first and last residue. D genes are given only for firm matches. Where a row states a size, it is once, few, many or the class of an expanded clone; other rows omit it.

v_gene,j_gene,d_gene,abundance,CDR3nt,CDR3aa
TRBV13,TRBJ2-1,NA,few,TGTGCCAGCAGCGGGGGGACGGTTGAGCAGTTCTTC,CASSGGTVEQFF
TRBV24-1,TRBJ2-1,NA,NA,TGTGCCACCAGTGACCGACTAACCTCCGAGCAGTTCTTC,CATSDRLTSEQFF
TRBV7-9,TRBJ2-1,NA,NA,TGTGCCAGCAGCTTAGTTGGACAGCCTTACAATGAGCAGTTCTTC,CASSLVGQPYNEQFF
TRBV2,TRBJ1-3,NA,NA,TGTGCCAGCAGTGGACAGTTTGGAAACACCATATATTTT,CASSGQFGNTIYF
TRBV27,TRBJ1-2,NA,NA,TGTGCCAGCAGTTTGACATCTAACTATGGCTACACCTTC,CASSLTSNYGYTF
TRBV7-2,TRBJ2-5,NA,NA,TGTGCCAGCAGCTTAAAGCGTAGCCCGGAGACCCAGTACTTC,CASSLKRSPETQYF
TRBV7-3,TRBJ2-7,TRBD2,NA,TGTGCCAGCAGCTCCAGAGCGGGGGGTCCCTACGAGCAGTACTTC,CASSSRAGGPYEQYF
TRBV19,TRBJ1-3,NA,NA,TGTGCCAGTAGTCCCCGTTATTTGCGCACCATATATTTT,CASSPRYLRTIYF
TRBV19,TRBJ1-2,NA,NA,TGTGCCAGTAGTATTAGCCTCTCAACGGGCTATGGCTACACCTTC,CASSISLSTGYGYTF
TRBV6-6,TRBJ1-5,TRBD1,NA,TGTGCCAGCAGAAGCGACAGGGGCTATCAGCCCCAGCATTTT,CASRSDRGYQPQHF
TRBV10-1,TRBJ2-1,NA,few,TGCGCCAGCAGTGTAACAGGGCCCTACAATGAGCAGTTCTTC,CASSVTGPYNEQFF
TRBV18,TRBJ1-1,TRBD1,NA,TGTGCCAGCTCACAACAGGGGAGCGACACTGAAGCTTTCTTT,CASSQQGSDTEAFF
TRBV13,TRBJ1-2,NA,NA,TGTGCCAGCAGCTTAGTTCCGGTCAGAGGAGATGGCTACACCTTC,CASSLVPVRGDGYTF
TRBV11-2,TRBJ2-5,NA,NA,TGTGCCAGCACCGACGTGCTACAGGGAATACAAGAGACCCAGTACTTC,CASTDVLQGIQETQYF
TRBV4-1,TRBJ2-5,TRBD2,NA,TGCGCCAGCAGCCGGCTAGCGGGGGGGAAAGAGACCCAGTACTTC,CASSRLAGGKETQYF
TRBV5-5,TRBJ1-5,TRBD1,once,TGTGCCAGCAGCTTGACAGGGGGGGACGATCAGCCCCAGCATTTT,CASSLTGGDDQPQHF
TRBV5-6,TRBJ2-5,TRBD1,once,TGTGCCAGCAGCTTGACGGGACAGGGCTCCGAGACCCAGTACTTC,CASSLTGQGSETQYF
TRBV10-2,TRBJ1-1,NA,NA,TGCGCCAGCAGGGACAATGGGAACACTGAAGCTTTCTTT,CASRDNGNTEAFF
TRBV6-5,TRBJ1-6,NA,NA,TGTGCCAGCAGTTACCGGACGGACTATCCCCTCCACTTT,CASSYRTDYPLHF
TRBV14,TRBJ2-4,NA,NA,TGTGCCAGCAGCCCGTCGGGTCGAAACATTCAGTACTTC,CASSPSGRNIQYF
TRBV5-1,TRBJ1-5,NA,NA,TGCGCCAGCAGCCCTGGCGCCAGAGGTCCCTGGGGCAATCAGCCCCAGCATTTT,CASSPGARGPWGNQPQHF
TRBV3-1/TRBV3-2,TRBJ2-1,NA,NA,TGTGCCAGCAGCCGACAATCCTACAATGAGCAGTTCTTC,CASSRQSYNEQFF
TRBV28,TRBJ2-5,TRBD2,NA,TGTGCCAGCAGTTTTTTAACTAGCGGGGTCCGGGGGGAGACCCAGTACTTC,CASSFLTSGVRGETQYF
TRBV18,TRBJ2-2,NA,NA,TGTGCCAGCTCACCACTCGCGGGGAGAGGCGGGGAGCTGTTTTTT,CASSPLAGRGGELFF
TRBV4-1,TRBJ1-1,TRBD1,NA,TGCGCCAGCAGCCAAGGCACAGGGGCTGAAGCTTTCTTT,CASSQGTGAEAFF
TRBV10-3,TRBJ2-5,TRBD1,NA,TGTGCCATCAGTGGGGCAGGGGGATTAGGGACCCAGTACTTC,CAISGAGGLGTQYF
TRBV4-1,TRBJ2-2,TRBD1,NA,TGCGCCAGCAGTCTACAGGACAGGGGGACCGGGGAGCTGTTTTTT,CASSLQDRGTGELFF
TRBV11-2,TRBJ1-1,NA,many,TGTGCCAGCAGCTCCCCATTGAGGAACACTGAAGCTTTCTTT,CASSSPLRNTEAFF
TRBV11-2,TRBJ2-2,NA,few,TGTGCCAGCAGCCCAAGTCGACAGGTGAACACCGGGGAGCTGTTTTTT,CASSPSRQVNTGELFF
TRBV5-4,TRBJ1-2,TRBD1,NA,TGTGCCAGCAGCTTGGGGGACAGGGACCTCTATGGCTACACCTTC,CASSLGDRDLYGYTF
TRBV2,TRBJ2-1,NA,NA,TGTGCCAGCAGTGGGCTCGTTGAGCAGTTCTTC,CASSGLVEQFF
TRBV6-5,TRBJ2-2,TRBD2,NA,TGTGCCAGCAGCTCCCTGGGGGGGAGGACCGGGGAGCTGTTTTTT,CASSSLGGRTGELFF
TRBV6-2/TRBV6-3,TRBJ1-2,NA,NA,TGTGCCAGCAGTTACGACAGGAGTTATGGCTACACCTTC,CASSYDRSYGYTF
TRBV5-1,TRBJ1-5,NA,NA,TGCGCCAGCAGCCCGGACTCCGGGGGAGGGAATCAGCCCCAGCATTTT,CASSPDSGGGNQPQHF
TRBV18,TRBJ1-2,TRBD1,NA,TGTGCCAGCTCACCACGACAGGGTTCCCATGGCTACACCTTC,CASSPRQGSHGYTF
TRBV7-3,TRBJ2-3,NA,once,TGTGCCAGCAGCTTAAACCGCGCAGATACGCAGTATTTT,CASSLNRADTQYF
TRBV7-2,TRBJ2-1,TRBD2,NA,TGTGCCAGCAGCTTAGATCAGCGGGGGGGCCTGGAGTTCTTC,CASSLDQRGGLEFF
TRBV27,TRBJ1-2,NA,NA,TGTGCCAGCAGTTTGCGCAGGGGTAGTAGCTATGGCTACACCTTC,CASSLRRGSSYGYTF
TRBV21-1,TRBJ2-1,NA,NA,TGTGCCAGCAGCAAAGACGAGACAGGACCTTTCTATGAGCAGTTCTTC,CASSKDETGPFYEQFF
TRBV30,TRBJ2-6,NA,NA,TGTGCCTGGAGCCGTGGAGGGCAGGGCCCGGCTGGGGCCAACGTCCTGACTTTC,CAWSRGGQGPAGANVLTF
TRBV9,TRBJ1-1,TRBD1,NA,TGTGCCAGCAGCGGAGGACAGGGGGCCACTGAAGCTTTCTTT,CASSGGQGATEAFF
TRBV18,TRBJ2-3,NA,NA,TGTGCCAGCTCACCCGAACTAGCCCCAGATACGCAGTATTTT,CASSPELAPDTQYF
TRBV5-1,TRBJ1-2,TRBD1,NA,TGCGCCAGCAGCTTGTCAGGGGGCGACTATGGCTACACCTTC,CASSLSGGDYGYTF
TRBV6-6,TRBJ1-6,TRBD1,NA,TGTGCCAGCAGTCACAGGGGTAAGGATTCACCCCTCCACTTT,CASSHRGKDSPLHF
TRBV9,TRBJ1-2,NA,NA,TGTGCCAGCAGCCCCCTAGACTTTGGTCAGCTCTATGGCTACACCTTC,CASSPLDFGQLYGYTF
TRBV6-1,TRBJ2-1,TRBD1,few,TGTGCCAGCAGTGAAAACCGGGACAGAGAGCAGTTCTTC,CASSENRDREQFF
TRBV27,TRBJ2-3,TRBD1,NA,TGTGCCAGCAGTTTCAGTCAGGGGGAGTTGAGTAGCACAGATACGCAGTATTTT,CASSFSQGELSSTDTQYF
TRBV20-1,TRBJ1-1,NA,NA,TGCAGTGCTAGTAGTAGGAGAGGGCAACTAATGAACACTGAAGCTTTCTTT,CSASSRRGQLMNTEAFF
TRBV3-1/TRBV3-2,TRBJ2-2,NA,NA,TGTGCCAGCAGCTCCTACACCGGGGAGCTGTTTTTT,CASSSYTGELFF